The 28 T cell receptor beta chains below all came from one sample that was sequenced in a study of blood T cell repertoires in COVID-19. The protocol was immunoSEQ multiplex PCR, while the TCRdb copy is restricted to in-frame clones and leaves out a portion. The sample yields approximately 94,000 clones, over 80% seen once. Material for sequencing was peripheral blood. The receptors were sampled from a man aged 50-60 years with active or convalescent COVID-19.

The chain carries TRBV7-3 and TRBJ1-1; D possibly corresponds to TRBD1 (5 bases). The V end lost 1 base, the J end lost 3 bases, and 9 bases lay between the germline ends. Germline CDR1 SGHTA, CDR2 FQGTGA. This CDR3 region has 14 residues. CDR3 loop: CASSLIGHDTEAFF. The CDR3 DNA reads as TGTGCCAGCAGCTTAATCGGACACGACACTGAAGCTTTCTTT. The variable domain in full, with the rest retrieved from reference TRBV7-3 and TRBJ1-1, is GAGVSQTPSNKVTEKGKYVELRCDPISGHTALYWYRQSLGQGPEFLIYFQGTGAADDSGLPNDRFFAVRPEGSVSTLKIQRTERGDSAVYLCASSLIGHDTEAFFGQGTRLTVV.

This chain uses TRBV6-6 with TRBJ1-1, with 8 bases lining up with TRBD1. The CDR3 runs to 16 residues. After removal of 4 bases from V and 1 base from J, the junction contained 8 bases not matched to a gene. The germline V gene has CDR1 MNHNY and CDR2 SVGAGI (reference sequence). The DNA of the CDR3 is TGTGCCAGCAGTTCCCCGGTACAGGGGGGGAACACTGAAGCTTTCTTT. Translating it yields CASSSPVQGGNTEAFF.

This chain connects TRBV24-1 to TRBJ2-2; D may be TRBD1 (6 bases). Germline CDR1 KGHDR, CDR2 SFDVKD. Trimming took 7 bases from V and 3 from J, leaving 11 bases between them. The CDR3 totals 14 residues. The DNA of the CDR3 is TGTGCCACCAGCAACCAGGGGTACACCGGGGAGCTGTTTTTT. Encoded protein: CATSNQGYTGELFF.

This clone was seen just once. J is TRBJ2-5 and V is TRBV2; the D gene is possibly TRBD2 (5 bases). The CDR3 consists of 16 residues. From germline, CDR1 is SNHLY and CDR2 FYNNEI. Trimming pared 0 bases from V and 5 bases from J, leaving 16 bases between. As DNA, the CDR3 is TGTGCCAGCAGTGAAGCTGTAGGCGGGCCACGGGAGACCCAGTACTTC. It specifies CASSEAVGGPRETQYF.

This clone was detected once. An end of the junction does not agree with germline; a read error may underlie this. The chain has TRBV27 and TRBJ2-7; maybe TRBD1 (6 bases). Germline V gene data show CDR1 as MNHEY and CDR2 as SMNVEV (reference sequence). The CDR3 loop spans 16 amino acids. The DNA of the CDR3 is TGTGCCAGCAGTTTAATAACAGGGTTAATCTCCCACGAGCAGTACTTC. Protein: CASSLITGLISHEQYF.

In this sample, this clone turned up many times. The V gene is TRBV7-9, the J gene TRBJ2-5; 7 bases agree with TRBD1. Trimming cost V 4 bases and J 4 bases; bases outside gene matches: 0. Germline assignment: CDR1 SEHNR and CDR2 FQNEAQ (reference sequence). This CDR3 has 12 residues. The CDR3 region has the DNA TGTGCCAGCAGCTGGGACAGAGAGACCCAGTACTTC. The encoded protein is CASSWDRETQYF.

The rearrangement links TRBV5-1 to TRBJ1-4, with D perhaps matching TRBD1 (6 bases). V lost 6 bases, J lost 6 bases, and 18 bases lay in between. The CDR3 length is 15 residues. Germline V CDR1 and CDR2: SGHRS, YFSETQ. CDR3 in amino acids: CASTPGQGNYEKLFF. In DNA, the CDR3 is TGCGCCAGCACCCCCGGTCAGGGGAACTATGAAAAACTGTTTTTT.

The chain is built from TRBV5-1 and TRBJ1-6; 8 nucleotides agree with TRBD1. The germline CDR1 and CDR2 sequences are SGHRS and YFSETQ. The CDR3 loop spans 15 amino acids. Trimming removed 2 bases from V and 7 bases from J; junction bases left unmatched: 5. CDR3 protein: CASSLQGVANSPLHF. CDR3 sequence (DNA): TGCGCCAGCAGCTTACAGGGGGTAGCAAATTCACCCCTCCACTTT. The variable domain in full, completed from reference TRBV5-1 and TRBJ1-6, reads KAGVTQTPRYLIKTRGQQVTLSCSPISGHRSVSWYQQTPGQGLQFLFEYFSETQRNKGNFPGRFSGRQFSNSRSEMNVSTLELGDSALYLCASSLQGVANSPLHFGNGTRLTVT.

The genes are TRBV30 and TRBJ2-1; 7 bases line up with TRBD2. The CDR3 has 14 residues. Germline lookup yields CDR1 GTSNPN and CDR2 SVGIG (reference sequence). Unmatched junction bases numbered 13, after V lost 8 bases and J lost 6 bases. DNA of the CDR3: TGTGCCGGCATCCGGGACGGGGGGATCAATGAGCAGTTCTTC. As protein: CAGIRDGGINEQFF.

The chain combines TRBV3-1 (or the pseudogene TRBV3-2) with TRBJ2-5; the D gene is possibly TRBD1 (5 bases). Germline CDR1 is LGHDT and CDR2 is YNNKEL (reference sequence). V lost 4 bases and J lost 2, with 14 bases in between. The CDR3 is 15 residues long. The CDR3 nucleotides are TGTGCCAGCAGCCGCCCTGGGGCGGCGCAAGAGACCCAGTACTTC. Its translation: CASSRPGAAQETQYF.

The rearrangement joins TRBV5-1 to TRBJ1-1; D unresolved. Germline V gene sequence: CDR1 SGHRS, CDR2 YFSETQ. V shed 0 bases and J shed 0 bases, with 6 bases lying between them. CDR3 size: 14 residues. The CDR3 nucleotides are TGCGCCAGCAGCTTGGAAAGAGTGAACACTGAAGCTTTCTTT. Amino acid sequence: CASSLERVNTEAFF.

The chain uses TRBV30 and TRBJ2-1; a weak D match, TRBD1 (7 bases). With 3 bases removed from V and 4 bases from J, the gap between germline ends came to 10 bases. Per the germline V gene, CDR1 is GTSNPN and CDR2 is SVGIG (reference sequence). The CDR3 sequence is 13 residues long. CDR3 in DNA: TGTGCCTGGAGCCCAGGGGGGTACAATGAGCAGTTCTTC. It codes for CAWSPGGYNEQFF.

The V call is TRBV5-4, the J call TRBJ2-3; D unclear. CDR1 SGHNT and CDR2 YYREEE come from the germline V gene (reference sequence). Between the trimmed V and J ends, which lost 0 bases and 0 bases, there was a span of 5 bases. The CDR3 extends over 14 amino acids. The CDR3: CASSLDISTDTQYF. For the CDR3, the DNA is TGTGCCAGCAGCTTGGACATAAGCACAGATACGCAGTATTTT.

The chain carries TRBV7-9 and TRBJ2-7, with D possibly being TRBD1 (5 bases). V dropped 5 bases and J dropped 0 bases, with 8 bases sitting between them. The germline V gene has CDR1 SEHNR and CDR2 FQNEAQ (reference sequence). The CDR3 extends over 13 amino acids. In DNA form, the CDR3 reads TGTGCCAGCAGCACGACAGACTCCTACGAGCAGTACTTC. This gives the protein CASSTTDSYEQYF.

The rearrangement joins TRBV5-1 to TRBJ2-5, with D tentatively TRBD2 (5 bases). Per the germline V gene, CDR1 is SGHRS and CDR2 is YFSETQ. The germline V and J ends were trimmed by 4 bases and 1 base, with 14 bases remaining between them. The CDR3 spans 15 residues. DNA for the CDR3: TGCGCCAGCAGCCACGCGAGCGGTACCCAAGAGACCCAGTACTTC. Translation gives CASSHASGTQETQYF.

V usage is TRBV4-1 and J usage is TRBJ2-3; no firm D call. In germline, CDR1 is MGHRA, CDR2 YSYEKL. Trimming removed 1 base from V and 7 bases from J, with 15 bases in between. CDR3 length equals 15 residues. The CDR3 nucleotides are TGCGCCAGCAGCCAAGTGGATGGAGATCGGAATACGCAGTATTTT. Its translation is CASSQVDGDRNTQYF.

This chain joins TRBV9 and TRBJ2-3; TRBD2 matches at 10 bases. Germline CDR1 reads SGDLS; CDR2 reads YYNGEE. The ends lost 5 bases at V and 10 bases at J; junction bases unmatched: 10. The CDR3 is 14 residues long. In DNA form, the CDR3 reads TGTGCCAGCAGTGCGACAGCGGGAGGGGACCCGCAGTATTTT. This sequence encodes CASSATAGGDPQYF.

The CDR3 DNA reads as TGTGCCAGCAGCTTAGGAACAGGGGTTAGCACAGATACGCAGTATTTT. Protein sequence: CASSLGTGVSTDTQYF. The chain is built from TRBV11-2 and TRBJ2-3, with 7 bases that match TRBD1. CDR1 and CDR2 (germline): SGHAT, FQNNGV. V lost 1 base to trimming and J lost 0 bases; unmatched junction nucleotides: 4. The CDR3 has 16 residues.

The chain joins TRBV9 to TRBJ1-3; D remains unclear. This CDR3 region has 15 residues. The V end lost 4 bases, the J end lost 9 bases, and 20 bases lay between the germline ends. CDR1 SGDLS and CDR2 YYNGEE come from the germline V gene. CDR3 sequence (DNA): TGTGCCAGCAGCACGGACGGTCTTGGTGGGAGCACCATATATTTT. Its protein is CASSTDGLGGSTIYF.

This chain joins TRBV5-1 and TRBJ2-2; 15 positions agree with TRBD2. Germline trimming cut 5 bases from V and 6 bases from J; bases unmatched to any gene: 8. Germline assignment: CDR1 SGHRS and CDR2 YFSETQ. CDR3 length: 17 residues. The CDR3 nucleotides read TGCGCCAGCAGTCAGGGGACTAGCGGGAGGAGAGCCGGGGAGCTGTTTTTT. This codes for CASSQGTSGRRAGELFF.

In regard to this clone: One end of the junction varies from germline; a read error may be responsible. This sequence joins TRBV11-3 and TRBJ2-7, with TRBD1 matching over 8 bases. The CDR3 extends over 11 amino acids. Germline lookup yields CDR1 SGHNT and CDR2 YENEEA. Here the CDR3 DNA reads TGTGCCAGCAGCCCGGGACAGGCGGCCATCTTC. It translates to CASSPGQAAIF.

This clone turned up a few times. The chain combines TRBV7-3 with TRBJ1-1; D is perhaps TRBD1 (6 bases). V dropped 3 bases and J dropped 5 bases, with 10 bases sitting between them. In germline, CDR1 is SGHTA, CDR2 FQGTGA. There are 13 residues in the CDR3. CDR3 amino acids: CASSFSGVTEAFF. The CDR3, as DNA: TGTGCCAGCAGCTTCTCAGGGGTAACTGAAGCTTTCTTT.

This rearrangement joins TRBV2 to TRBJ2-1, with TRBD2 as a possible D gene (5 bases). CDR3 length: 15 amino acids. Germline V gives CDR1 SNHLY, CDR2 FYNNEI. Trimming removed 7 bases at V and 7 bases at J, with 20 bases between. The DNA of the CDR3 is TGTGCCAGCATGAGACCTCGGACTGTTGGGAATGAGCAGTTCTTC. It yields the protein CASMRPRTVGNEQFF.

CDR3 protein: CASSYRDRHTDTQYF. CDR3 bases: TGTGCCAGCAGCTACCGGGACAGACACACAGATACGCAGTATTTT. V usage is TRBV7-9 and J usage is TRBJ2-3, with 7 bases fitting TRBD1. V dropped 4 bases and J dropped 2; count of bases not matched to a gene: 6. This CDR3 has 15 amino acids. In germline, CDR1 is SEHNR, CDR2 FQNEAQ (reference sequence).

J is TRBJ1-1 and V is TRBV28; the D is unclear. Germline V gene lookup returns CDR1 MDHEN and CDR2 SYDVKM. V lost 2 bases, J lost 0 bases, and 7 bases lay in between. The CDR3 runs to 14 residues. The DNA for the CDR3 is TGTGCCAGCAGTTTAGAGGAGATGAACACTGAAGCTTTCTTT. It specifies CASSLEEMNTEAFF.

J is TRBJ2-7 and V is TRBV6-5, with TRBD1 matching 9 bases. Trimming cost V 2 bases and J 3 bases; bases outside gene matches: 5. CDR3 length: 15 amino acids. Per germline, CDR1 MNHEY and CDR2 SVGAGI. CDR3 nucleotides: TGTGCCAGCAGTTACGGACAGGGGTTTGTCTACGAGCAGTACTTC. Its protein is CASSYGQGFVYEQYF.

CDR3 residues: CASSDPSTGGQETQYF. The CDR3, as DNA: TGCGCCAGCAGCGACCCCTCTACAGGGGGCCAAGAGACCCAGTACTTC. The V and J genes are TRBV5-1 and TRBJ2-5; 8 positions agree with TRBD1. The V gene's germline CDR1 is SGHRS and CDR2 YFSETQ. The J segment lost 1 base and the V segment lost 4 bases, leaving 9 bases of the junction unmatched. The CDR3 runs to 16 residues.

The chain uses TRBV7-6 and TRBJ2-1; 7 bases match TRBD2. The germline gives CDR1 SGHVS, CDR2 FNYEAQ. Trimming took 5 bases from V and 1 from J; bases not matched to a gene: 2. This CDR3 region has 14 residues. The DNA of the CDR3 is TGTGCCAGCAGCCCGGGACTATCCTACAATGAGCAGTTCTTC. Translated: CASSPGLSYNEQFF.